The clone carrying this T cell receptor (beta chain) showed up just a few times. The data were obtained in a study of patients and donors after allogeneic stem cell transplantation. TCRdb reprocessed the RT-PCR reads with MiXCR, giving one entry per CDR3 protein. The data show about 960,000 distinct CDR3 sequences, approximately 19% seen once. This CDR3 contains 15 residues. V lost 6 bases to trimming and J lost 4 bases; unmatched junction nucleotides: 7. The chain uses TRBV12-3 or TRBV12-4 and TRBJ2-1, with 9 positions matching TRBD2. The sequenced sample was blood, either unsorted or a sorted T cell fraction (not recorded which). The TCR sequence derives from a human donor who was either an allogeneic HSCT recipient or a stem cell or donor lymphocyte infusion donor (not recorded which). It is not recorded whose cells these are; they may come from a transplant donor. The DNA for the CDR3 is TGTGCCAGCAGGGAGCGACTAGCGGTTTACAATGAGCAGTTCTTC. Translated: CASRERLAVYNEQFF.